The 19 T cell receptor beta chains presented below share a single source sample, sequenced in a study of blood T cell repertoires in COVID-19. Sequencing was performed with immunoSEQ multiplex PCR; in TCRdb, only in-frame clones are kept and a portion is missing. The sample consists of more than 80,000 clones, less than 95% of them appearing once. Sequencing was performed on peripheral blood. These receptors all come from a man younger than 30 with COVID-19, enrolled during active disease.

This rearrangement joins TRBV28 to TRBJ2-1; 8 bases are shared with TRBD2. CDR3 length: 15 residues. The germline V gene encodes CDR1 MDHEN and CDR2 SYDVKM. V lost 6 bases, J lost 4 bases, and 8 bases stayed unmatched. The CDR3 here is CASSRQSGSYNEQFF. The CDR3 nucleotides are TGTGCCAGCAGCCGTCAGAGCGGGAGTTACAATGAGCAGTTCTTC.

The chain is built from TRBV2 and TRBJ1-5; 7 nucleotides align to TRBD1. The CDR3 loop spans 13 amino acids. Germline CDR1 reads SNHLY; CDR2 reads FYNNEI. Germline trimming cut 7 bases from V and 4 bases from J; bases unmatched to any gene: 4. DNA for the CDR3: TGTGCCAGCACCTCACAGGGGAATCAGCCCCAGCATTTT. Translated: CASTSQGNQPQHF.

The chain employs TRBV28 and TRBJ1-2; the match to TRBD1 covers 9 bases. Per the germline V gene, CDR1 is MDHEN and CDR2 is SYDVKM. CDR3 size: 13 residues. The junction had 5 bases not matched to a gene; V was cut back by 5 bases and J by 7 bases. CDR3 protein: CASSKQGAPGYTF. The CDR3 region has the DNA TGTGCCAGCAGTAAACAGGGGGCCCCTGGCTACACCTTC.

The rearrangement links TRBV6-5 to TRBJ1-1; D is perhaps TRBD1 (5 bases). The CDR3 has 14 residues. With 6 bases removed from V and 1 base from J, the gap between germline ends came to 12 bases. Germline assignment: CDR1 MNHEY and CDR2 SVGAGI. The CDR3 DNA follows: TGTGCCAGCAGAGGAGGGGCGGCGAACACTGAAGCTTTCTTT. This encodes CASRGGAANTEAFF.

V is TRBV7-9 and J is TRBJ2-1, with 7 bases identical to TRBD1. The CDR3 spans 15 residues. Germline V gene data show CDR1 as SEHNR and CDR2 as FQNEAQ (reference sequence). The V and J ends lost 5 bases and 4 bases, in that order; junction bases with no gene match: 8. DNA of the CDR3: TGTGCCAGCAGCCCTCCCAGGGGGTTTTACAATGAGCAGTTCTTC. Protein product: CASSPPRGFYNEQFF. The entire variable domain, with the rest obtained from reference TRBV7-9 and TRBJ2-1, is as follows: DTGVSQNPRHKITKRGQNVTFRCDPISEHNRLYWYRQTLGQGPEFLTYFQNEAQLEKSRLLSDRFSAERPKGSFSTLEIQRTEQGDSAMYLCASSPPRGFYNEQFFGPGTRLTVL.

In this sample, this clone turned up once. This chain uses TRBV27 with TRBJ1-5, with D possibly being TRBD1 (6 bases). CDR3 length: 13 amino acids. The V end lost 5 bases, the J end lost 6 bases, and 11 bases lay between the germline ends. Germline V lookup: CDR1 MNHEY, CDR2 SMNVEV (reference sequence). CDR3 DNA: TGTGCCAGCAGTCTAACAGGGTTTCAGCCCCAGCATTTT. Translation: CASSLTGFQPQHF.

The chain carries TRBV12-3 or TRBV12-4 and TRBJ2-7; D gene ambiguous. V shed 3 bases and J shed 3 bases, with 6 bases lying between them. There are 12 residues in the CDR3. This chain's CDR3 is CASSLGSYEQYF. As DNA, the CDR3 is TGTGCCAGCAGTTTGGGCAGCTACGAGCAGTACTTC.

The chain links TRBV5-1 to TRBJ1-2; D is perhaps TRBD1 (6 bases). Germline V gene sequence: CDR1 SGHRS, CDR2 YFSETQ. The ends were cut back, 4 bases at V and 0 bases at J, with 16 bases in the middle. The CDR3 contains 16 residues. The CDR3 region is CASSQGTYSTNYGYTF. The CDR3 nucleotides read TGCGCCAGCAGCCAAGGGACATACTCTACTAACTATGGCTACACCTTC.

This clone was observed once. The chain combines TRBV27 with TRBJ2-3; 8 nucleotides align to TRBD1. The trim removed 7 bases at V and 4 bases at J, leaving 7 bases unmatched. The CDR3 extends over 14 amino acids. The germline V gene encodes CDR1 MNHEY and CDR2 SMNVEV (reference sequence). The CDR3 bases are TGTGCCAGCACCCCTGACAGGGGTGCAGATACGCAGTATTTT. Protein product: CASTPDRGADTQYF.

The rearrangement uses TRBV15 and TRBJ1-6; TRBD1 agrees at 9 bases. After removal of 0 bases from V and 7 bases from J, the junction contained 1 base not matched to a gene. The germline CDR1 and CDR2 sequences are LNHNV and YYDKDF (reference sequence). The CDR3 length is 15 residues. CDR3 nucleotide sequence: TGTGCCACCAGCAGAGATGGACAGGGGAATTCACCCCTCCACTTT. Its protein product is CATSRDGQGNSPLHF.

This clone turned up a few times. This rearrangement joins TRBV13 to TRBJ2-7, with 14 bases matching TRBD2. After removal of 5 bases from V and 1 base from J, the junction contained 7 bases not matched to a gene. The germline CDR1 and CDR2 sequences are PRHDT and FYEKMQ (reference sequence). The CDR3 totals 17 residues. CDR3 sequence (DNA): TGTGCCAGCAGCCGAATTCGGACTAGCGGGAGGTCCTACGAGCAGTACTTC. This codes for CASSRIRTSGRSYEQYF.

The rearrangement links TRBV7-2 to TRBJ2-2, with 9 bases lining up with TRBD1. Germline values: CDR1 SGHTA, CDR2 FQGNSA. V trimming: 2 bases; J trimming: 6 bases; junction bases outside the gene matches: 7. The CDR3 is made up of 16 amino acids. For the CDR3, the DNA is TGTGCCAGCAGCTTAATGGGACAGGGATTCGCCGGGGAGCTGTTTTTT. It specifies CASSLMGQGFAGELFF.

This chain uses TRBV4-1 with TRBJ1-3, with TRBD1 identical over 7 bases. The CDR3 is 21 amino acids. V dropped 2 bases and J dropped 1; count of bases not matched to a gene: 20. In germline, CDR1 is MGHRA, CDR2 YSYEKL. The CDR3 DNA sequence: TGCGCCAGCAGCCAACCTCTCGTCCGGGACAGATCCACAAAGTCTGGAAACACCATATATTTT. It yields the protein CASSQPLVRDRSTKSGNTIYF.

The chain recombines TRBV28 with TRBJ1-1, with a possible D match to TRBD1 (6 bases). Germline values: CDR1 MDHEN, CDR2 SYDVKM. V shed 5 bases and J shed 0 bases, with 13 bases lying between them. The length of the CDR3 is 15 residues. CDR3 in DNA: TGTGCCAGCAGTCGAGGGGGAGCCATGAACACTGAAGCTTTCTTT. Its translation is CASSRGGAMNTEAFF.

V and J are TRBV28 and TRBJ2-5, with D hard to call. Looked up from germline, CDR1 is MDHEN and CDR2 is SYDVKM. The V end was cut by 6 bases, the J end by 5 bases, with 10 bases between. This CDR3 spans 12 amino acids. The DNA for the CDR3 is TGTGCCAGCAGCCTACCATGGGAGACCCAGTACTTC. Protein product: CASSLPWETQYF.

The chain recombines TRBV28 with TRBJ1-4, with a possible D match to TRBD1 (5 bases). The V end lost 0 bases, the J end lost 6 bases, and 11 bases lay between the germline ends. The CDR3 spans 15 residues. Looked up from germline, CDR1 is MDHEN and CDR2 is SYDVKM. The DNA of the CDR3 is TGTGCCAGCAGTTTATGGACGGGGGGGGATGAAAAACTGTTTTTT. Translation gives CASSLWTGGDEKLFF.

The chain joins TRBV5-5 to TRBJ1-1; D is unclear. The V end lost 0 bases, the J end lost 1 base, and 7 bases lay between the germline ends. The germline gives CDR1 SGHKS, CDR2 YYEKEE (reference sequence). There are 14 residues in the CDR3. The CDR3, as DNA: TGTGCCAGCAGCTTGGGACTTTCGAACACTGAAGCTTTCTTT. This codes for CASSLGLSNTEAFF.

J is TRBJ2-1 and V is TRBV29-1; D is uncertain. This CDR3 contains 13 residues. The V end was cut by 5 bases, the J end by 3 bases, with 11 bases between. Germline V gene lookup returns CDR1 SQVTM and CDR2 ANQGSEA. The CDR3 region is CSVYLGVYNEQFF. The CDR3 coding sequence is TGCAGCGTTTATCTAGGCGTCTACAATGAGCAGTTCTTC.

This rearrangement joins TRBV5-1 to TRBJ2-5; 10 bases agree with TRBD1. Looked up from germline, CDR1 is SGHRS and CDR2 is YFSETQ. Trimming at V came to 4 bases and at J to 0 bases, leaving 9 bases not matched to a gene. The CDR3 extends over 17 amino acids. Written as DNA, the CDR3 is TGCGCCAGCAGCCTCGCGGGACAGGGGAAAAACCAAGAGACCCAGTACTTC. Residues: CASSLAGQGKNQETQYF.